The 21 T cell receptor beta chains in this list originate from one sample, sequenced in a study of CD8+ T cells in alopecia areata. RNA extraction was followed by reverse transcription into cDNA, which acted as the sequencing template. The protocol was immunoSEQ multiplex PCR, while the TCRdb copy is restricted to in-frame clones and leaves out a portion. The sample has roughly 200,000 clones; roughly 50% are singletons. The treatment here: oral pan-JAK inhibitor, 5-10 mg twice daily. Here the sequenced sample was CD8+ T cells sorted from blood, taken at week 24, from a patient treated with tofacitinib. The receptors come from a human donor with alopecia areata.

The chain has TRBV27 and TRBJ1-6; 7 nucleotides line up with TRBD1. The ends lost 3 bases at V and 11 bases at J; junction bases unmatched: 10. Germline CDR1 is MNHEY and CDR2 is SMNVEV (reference sequence). The CDR3 has 15 amino acids. The CDR3 loop reads CASSLAVRGRAPLHF. The CDR3 coding sequence is TGTGCCAGCAGTTTGGCCGTGAGGGGGCGAGCACCCCTCCACTTT.

The rearrangement links TRBV5-1 to TRBJ2-6; weak D call: TRBD2 (5 bases). Per the germline V gene, CDR1 is SGHRS and CDR2 is YFSETQ. V was shortened by 3 bases and J by 0 bases, with 10 bases between the two germline ends. CDR3 size: 16 residues. CDR3 residues: CASSSGRGSGANVLTF. For the CDR3, the DNA is TGCGCCAGCAGCTCTGGACGGGGCTCTGGGGCCAACGTCCTGACTTTC.

J is TRBJ1-5 and V is TRBV5-6; 10 bases line up with TRBD1. The CDR3 is 14 amino acids. Per the germline V gene, CDR1 is SGHDT and CDR2 is YYEEEE. The J segment lost 5 bases and the V segment lost 4 bases, leaving 3 bases of the junction unmatched. The CDR3 nucleotides read TGTGCCAGCAGCCTGGGGACAGGGGATCAGCCCCAGCATTTT. Protein: CASSLGTGDQPQHF.

The chain joins TRBV7-6 to TRBJ1-3, with TRBD1 as a possible D gene (5 bases). V lost 4 bases and J 1 base, leaving 8 bases between the germline ends. The CDR3 contains 14 residues. Germline loops: CDR1 SGHVS, CDR2 FNYEAQ. The CDR3 nucleotides read TGTGCCAGCAGCTCCAGGGTGTCTGGAAACACCATATATTTT. Translating gives CASSSRVSGNTIYF.

This clone turned up a few times. The rearrangement links TRBV5-5 to TRBJ1-2; the D gene is possibly TRBD1 (6 bases). This CDR3 region has 16 residues. V shed 0 bases and J shed 4 bases, with 16 bases lying between them. Per the germline V gene, CDR1 is SGHKS and CDR2 is YYEKEE (reference sequence). This CDR3 reads CASSLEMDRSLYGYTF. CDR3 DNA sequence: TGTGCCAGCAGCTTGGAAATGGACAGATCTCTCTATGGCTACACCTTC.

This clone was seen a few times. V and J are TRBV4-3 and TRBJ1-6, with D possibly matching TRBD1 (5 bases). In germline, CDR1 is LGHNA, CDR2 YSLEER. V lost 5 bases and J 7 bases, leaving 6 bases between the germline ends. There are 12 residues in the CDR3. CDR3 residues: CASSRGNSPLHF. The CDR3 coding sequence is TGCGCCAGCAGCAGGGGAAATTCACCCCTCCACTTT.

The rearrangement joins TRBV4-3 to TRBJ1-5; D is unclear. Trimming stripped 0 bases from V and 3 bases from J, with 6 bases between. This CDR3 spans 14 amino acids. Germline values: CDR1 LGHNA, CDR2 YSLEER. CDR3 sequence reads: CASSQDRYNQPQHF. CDR3 nucleotides: TGCGCCAGCAGCCAAGACAGGTACAATCAGCCCCAGCATTTT.

This rearrangement joins TRBV7-9 to TRBJ2-7; possibly TRBD1 for D (6 bases). The CDR3 has 15 amino acids. V gave up 4 bases and J gave up 2 bases, with 15 bases separating them. Germline V gene data show CDR1 as SEHNR and CDR2 as FQNEAQ (reference sequence). CDR3 in amino acids: CASSSTQDSAYEQYF. The CDR3 DNA reads as TGTGCCAGCAGCTCAACCCAGGACAGTGCCTACGAGCAGTACTTC.

The chain uses TRBV4-3 and TRBJ2-2; D is possibly TRBD1 or TRBD2 (5 bases each). Trimming took 4 bases from V and 3 from J, leaving 9 bases between them. The germline CDR1 and CDR2 sequences are LGHNA and YSLEER. The CDR3 sequence is 14 residues long. CDR3 residues: CASSLGVDTGELFF. As DNA, the CDR3 is TGCGCCAGCAGCCTGGGGGTAGACACCGGGGAGCTGTTTTTT.

The chain couples TRBV4-1 to TRBJ2-7, with 7 positions matching TRBD2. The V gene end was trimmed by 1 base and the J gene end by 0 bases; junction bases not matched to a gene: 6. This CDR3 is built from 16 residues. The germline V gene encodes CDR1 MGHRA and CDR2 YSYEKL. The CDR3 nucleotides read TGCGCCAGCAGCCAAGTCGGTGGCGGGGGCTCCTACGAGCAGTACTTC. Residues: CASSQVGGGGSYEQYF.

In nucleotides, the CDR3 is TGTGCCTGGAGCGTAGCAGCCAAAGAGACCCAGTACTTC. Amino acid sequence: CAWSVAAKETQYF. The rearrangement uses TRBV30 and TRBJ2-5; unclear D gene. The V gene lost 3 bases and the J gene lost 3 bases, with 11 bases spanning the gap. The CDR3 totals 13 residues. In germline, CDR1 is GTSNPN, CDR2 SVGIG (reference sequence).

The rearrangement joins TRBV15 to TRBJ1-3, with D unclear. The CDR3 covers 16 residues. The V and J ends lost 0 bases and 0 bases respectively, with 9 bases between them. Germline V gene data show CDR1 as LNHNV and CDR2 as YYDKDF (reference sequence). CDR3 region: CATSREPLNSGNTIYF. DNA of the CDR3: TGTGCCACCAGCAGAGAACCACTTAACTCTGGAAACACCATATATTTT.

This clone was observed a handful of times. This chain connects TRBV29-1 to TRBJ2-1, with D possibly TRBD2 on 7 matching bases. Germline V gene data show CDR1 as SQVTM and CDR2 as ANQGSEA. Trimming took 4 bases from V and 5 from J, leaving 15 bases between them. This CDR3 is 14 amino acids long. The DNA of the CDR3 is TGCAGCGTTGGGGGGGGGACAACCAACAATGAGCAGTTCTTC. Translating gives CSVGGGTTNNEQFF.

V and J are TRBV13 and TRBJ1-5; 10 nucleotides align to TRBD1. V was clipped by 0 bases and J by 1 base; unmatched bases: 12. The germline gives CDR1 PRHDT, CDR2 FYEKMQ (reference sequence). The CDR3 consists of 20 residues. For the CDR3, the DNA is TGTGCCAGCAGCTTAGGCCCTAGGGGGCCGGGACAGGGGAGCAATCAGCCCCAGCATTTT. Translating gives CASSLGPRGPGQGSNQPQHF.

This clone appeared a few times. The J gene is TRBJ2-7, the V gene TRBV13, with 7 bases fitting TRBD1. V dropped 5 bases and J dropped 0; count of bases not matched to a gene: 7. Germline V gives CDR1 PRHDT, CDR2 FYEKMQ (reference sequence). This CDR3 contains 15 residues. CDR3 DNA: TGTGCCAGCAGCAAGGGACAGACTACCTCCTACGAGCAGTACTTC. This encodes CASSKGQTTSYEQYF.

The chain joins TRBV5-1 to TRBJ1-1; 9 bases match TRBD1. V shed 4 bases, J shed 0 bases, and the junction held 1 base outside the gene matches. Germline CDR1 is SGHRS and CDR2 is YFSETQ. The CDR3 is 14 residues long. The CDR3, as DNA: TGCGCCAGCAGCAGGACAGGGGTGAACACTGAAGCTTTCTTT. It codes for CASSRTGVNTEAFF.

The rearrangement joins TRBV13 to TRBJ2-7; 7 bases are shared with TRBD2. The germline V gene has CDR1 PRHDT and CDR2 FYEKMQ (reference sequence). The CDR3 spans 13 residues. J lost 6 bases, V lost 1 base, and 3 bases had no gene match. CDR3 in amino acids: CASSLAGEGEQYF. The CDR3 DNA reads as TGTGCCAGCAGCTTAGCTGGGGAGGGCGAGCAGTACTTC.

The chain links TRBV2 to TRBJ2-1; 7 nucleotides match TRBD1. This CDR3 region has 15 residues. From germline, CDR1 is SNHLY and CDR2 FYNNEI. With V trimmed by 6 bases and J by 2 bases, 7 bases remained unmatched. This CDR3 is CASRALGTAYNEQFF. In DNA form, the CDR3 reads TGTGCCAGCAGGGCCTTGGGGACAGCCTACAATGAGCAGTTCTTC.

The V and J genes are TRBV2 and TRBJ1-2; no reliable D call. Germline CDR1 is SNHLY and CDR2 is FYNNEI. The CDR3 has 13 amino acids. Trimming removed 6 bases from V and 5 bases from J, with 13 bases in between. The CDR3 DNA is TGTGCCAGCAGGGGGAAATTTCTATATGGCTACACCTTC. Its protein is CASRGKFLYGYTF.

This clone was recorded only once. The V gene is TRBV14, the J gene TRBJ1-6; a possible D gene is TRBD1 (5 bases). V lost 1 base, J lost 3 bases, and 10 bases lay in between. The V gene's germline CDR1 is SGHDN and CDR2 FVKESK. The CDR3 has 16 residues. Written as DNA, the CDR3 is TGTGCCAGCAGCCAAGCAGGGAATGTCTATAATTCACCCCTCCACTTT. Amino acid sequence: CASSQAGNVYNSPLHF.

This clone has more than one count but fewer than ten. The chain is built from TRBV2 and TRBJ2-7; tentatively, D is TRBD1 (5 bases). This CDR3 is 11 amino acids long. The V end was cut by 2 bases, the J end by 6 bases, with 5 bases between. CDR1 SNHLY and CDR2 FYNNEI come from the germline V gene. The CDR3 DNA reads as TGTGCCAGCAGTGAAAGGGGCGAGCAGTACTTC. This gives the protein CASSERGEQYF.